The 23 T cell receptor beta chains below were found in one sample sequenced in a study of shared T cell receptors in the human thymus. TCRdb keeps only in-frame clones here, not all; method: immunoSEQ multiplex PCR. This table has hundreds of thousands of clones, roughly 88% appearing once. The same data also went into a second study, on human thymus T cells.

Source material: thymocytes. The receptors here all came from a girl under two years old with a congenital heart defect.

For this clone: One end of the junction is discordant with germline, which a read error may explain. The chain joins TRBV27 to TRBJ1-2; a weak D match, TRBD1 (6 bases). CDR3 length equals 15 residues. From germline, CDR1 is MNHEY and CDR2 SMNVEV (reference sequence). CDR3 sequence: CVSSLTGGLNYGYTF. The CDR3 nucleotides are TGTGTCAGCAGTTTAACCGGGGGGCTGAACTATGGCTACACCTTC.

This clone appeared a few times. The chain couples TRBV5-6 to TRBJ1-2; weak D call: TRBD1 (5 bases). The CDR3 runs 14 residues. Germline values: CDR1 SGHDT, CDR2 YYEEEE. Trimming removed 0 bases from V and 3 bases from J, with 9 bases in between. This CDR3 reads CASSLAGLDYGYTF. CDR3 coding DNA: TGTGCCAGCAGCTTGGCGGGACTAGACTATGGCTACACCTTC.

J is TRBJ2-3 and V is TRBV6-5; tentatively, D is TRBD1 (5 bases). Looked up from germline, CDR1 is MNHEY and CDR2 is SVGAGI. Trimming cost V 3 bases and J 0 bases, with 13 bases left between them. CDR3 length: 16 amino acids. The CDR3 sequence: CASSYSRGTSTDTQYF. The CDR3 DNA reads as TGTGCCAGCAGTTATTCTAGGGGAACTAGCACAGATACGCAGTATTTT.

The genes are TRBV18 and TRBJ1-1; D is unclear. CDR3 length: 13 amino acids. Between the trimmed V and J ends, which lost 2 bases and 5 bases, there was a span of 9 bases. The germline CDR1 and CDR2 sequences are KGHSH and LQKENI. The CDR3 region is CASSPFSDTEAFF. For the CDR3, the DNA is TGTGCCAGCTCACCATTTTCAGATACTGAAGCTTTCTTT.

This rearrangement joins TRBV5-6 to TRBJ2-5; D may be TRBD1 (7 bases). The CDR3 extends over 17 amino acids. Trimming removed 0 bases at V and 6 bases at J, with 21 bases between. In germline, CDR1 is SGHDT, CDR2 YYEEEE. The CDR3 region has the DNA TGTGCCAGCAGCTTGGCCCTATGGGCCAGGGGGGCGAAGACCCAGTACTTC. It codes for CASSLALWARGAKTQYF.

CDR3 bases: TGTGCCAGCAGCTTATTGCCGGGGGCTTTCTTT. It is translated as CASSLLPGAFF. The V gene is TRBV7-9, the J gene TRBJ1-1, with D unresolved. CDR3 length equals 11 residues. V was pared by 2 bases and J by 11 bases, with 9 bases between. Looked up from germline, CDR1 is SEHNR and CDR2 is FQNEAQ (reference sequence).

The chain uses TRBV9 and TRBJ1-2; no reliable D call. There are 13 residues in the CDR3. CDR1 and CDR2 from the germline V gene are SGDLS and YYNGEE. V lost 3 bases, J lost 7 bases, and 13 bases lay in between. The CDR3 protein is CASSGSKAAGYTF. The CDR3 DNA is TGTGCCAGCAGCGGATCGAAGGCGGCTGGCTACACCTTC.

V is TRBV7-6 and J is TRBJ1-1; D perhaps matches TRBD1 (6 bases). The ends were cut back, 3 bases at V and 4 bases at J, with 18 bases in the middle. Germline V gene data show CDR1 as SGHVS and CDR2 as FNYEAQ. The length of the CDR3 is 16 residues. The CDR3 is CASSFKRRGALTEAFF. In nucleotides, the CDR3 is TGTGCCAGCAGCTTTAAGAGACGGGGGGCGCTCACTGAAGCTTTCTTT.

The chain uses TRBV28 and TRBJ2-5; D gene unclear. V dropped 3 bases and J dropped 5 bases, with 16 bases sitting between them. The CDR3 covers 15 residues. The germline V gene has CDR1 MDHEN and CDR2 SYDVKM. CDR3: CASSFGVWWSETQYF. The CDR3 DNA follows: TGTGCCAGCAGTTTCGGCGTCTGGTGGAGTGAGACCCAGTACTTC.

This clone has only a few counts. The chain joins TRBV18 to TRBJ1-1, with 9 bases identical to TRBD1. Trimming at V came to 3 bases and at J to 4 bases, leaving 9 bases not matched to a gene. Germline V lookup: CDR1 KGHSH, CDR2 LQKENI. The CDR3 is 16 amino acids. As DNA, the CDR3 is TGTGCCAGCTCACCCATTTACAGGGGGCAGGGCACTGAAGCTTTCTTT. This sequence encodes CASSPIYRGQGTEAFF.

The rearrangement joins TRBV11-3 to TRBJ2-1; weak D call: TRBD2 (5 bases). V lost 6 bases and J 8 bases, leaving 8 bases between the germline ends. Per the germline V gene, CDR1 is SGHNT and CDR2 is YENEEA. This CDR3 region has 11 residues. This CDR3 is CASRARDEQFF. In DNA, the CDR3 is TGTGCCAGCAGGGCGAGGGATGAGCAGTTCTTC. Together with reference TRBV11-3 and TRBJ2-1, the CDR3 gives the full variable domain: EAGVVQSPRYKIIEKKQPVAFWCNPISGHNTLYWYLQNLGQGPELLIRYENEEAVDDSQLPKDRFSAERLKGVDSTLKIQPAELGDSAVYLCASRARDEQFFGPGTRLTVL.

The rearrangement links TRBV29-1 to TRBJ2-3, with 10 bases that match TRBD2. V lost 4 bases and J lost 2; bases outside the gene matches: 9. This CDR3 has 16 residues. Per germline, CDR1 SQVTM and CDR2 ANQGSEA. The CDR3 sequence is CSVGISGGPITDTQYF. As DNA, the CDR3 is TGCAGCGTTGGTATTAGCGGGGGGCCGATCACAGATACGCAGTATTTT.

The chain links TRBV30 to TRBJ2-7; D unclear. The CDR3 spans 11 residues. Germline CDR1 reads GTSNPN; CDR2 reads SVGIG (reference sequence). V gave up 4 bases and J gave up 3 bases, with 7 bases separating them. The CDR3 nucleotides are TGTGCCTGGATTAGCTTCTACGAGCAGTACTTC. This gives the protein CAWISFYEQYF.

The V call is TRBV5-1, the J call TRBJ1-6; no definite D call. V lost 4 bases and J lost 8, with 25 bases in between. CDR3 length equals 18 residues. The germline V gene has CDR1 SGHRS and CDR2 YFSETQ. CDR3 in amino acids: CASSPKANLAAEYSPLHF. The CDR3 DNA sequence: TGCGCCAGCAGCCCAAAGGCAAACCTAGCGGCGGAATATTCACCCCTCCACTTT.

The chain links TRBV29-1 to TRBJ1-3; 7 bases match TRBD1. CDR1 is SQVTM and CDR2 is ANQGSEA in the germline V gene. V was pared by 2 bases and J by 3 bases, with 4 bases of the junction left unmatched. The CDR3 is 14 residues long. DNA for the CDR3: TGCAGCGTTGAATTGGGACAGTTTGGAAACACCATATATTTT. This encodes CSVELGQFGNTIYF.

The gene calls are TRBV30 and TRBJ2-6; TRBD2 matches 7 bases. J was trimmed by 0 bases and V by 7 bases; bases with no gene match: 12. CDR1 and CDR2 from the germline V gene are GTSNPN and SVGIG (reference sequence). CDR3 size: 17 residues. In nucleotides, the CDR3 is TGTGCCTTTGTCCGGGACTACAAAATCTCTGGGGCCAACGTCCTGACTTTC. Amino acid sequence: CAFVRDYKISGANVLTF.

The V and J genes are TRBV7-9 and TRBJ1-1; TRBD1 matches at 7 bases. The J segment lost 6 bases and the V segment lost 5 bases, leaving 15 bases of the junction unmatched. Germline CDR1 and CDR2: SEHNR and FQNEAQ (reference sequence). The CDR3 is 16 amino acids. CDR3 DNA sequence: TGTGCCAGCAGCCTAAATCCTGGGGACAGTGGTTCTGAAGCTTTCTTT. Amino acid sequence: CASSLNPGDSGSEAFF.

The V call is TRBV30, the J call TRBJ2-5; 9 bases agree with TRBD1. The germline gives CDR1 GTSNPN, CDR2 SVGIG (reference sequence). Trimming cost V 3 bases and J 5 bases; bases outside gene matches: 10. This CDR3 spans 15 amino acids. The CDR3 region is CAWSTRDRVEETQYF. For the CDR3, the DNA is TGTGCCTGGAGCACCCGGGACAGGGTTGAGGAGACCCAGTACTTC.

This chain uses TRBV28 with TRBJ2-7, with 9 bases matching TRBD2. This CDR3 comprises 15 residues. With V trimmed by 5 bases and J by 2 bases, 7 bases remained unmatched. Per germline, CDR1 MDHEN and CDR2 SYDVKM. For the CDR3, the DNA is TGTGCCAGCAGTGGGAAAGCGGGGGGCCCCTACGAGCAGTACTTC. Translated: CASSGKAGGPYEQYF.

V is TRBV2 and J is TRBJ2-7; maybe TRBD1 (6 bases). The V end was cut by 5 bases, the J end by 6 bases, with 29 bases between. From germline, CDR1 is SNHLY and CDR2 FYNNEI. The CDR3 is made up of 18 amino acids. In DNA form, the CDR3 reads TGTGCCAGCAGTTCAACAGGGTGCCCTAGCCGATTAGGCTCCGAGCAGTACTTC. Its translation: CASSSTGCPSRLGSEQYF.

This chain links TRBV7-2 with TRBJ1-3; unclear D gene. This CDR3 comprises 15 residues. Trimming cost V 5 bases and J 0 bases, with 11 bases left between them. Looked up from germline, CDR1 is SGHTA and CDR2 is FQGNSA. The chain's CDR3 is CASSLHGHSGNTIYF. As DNA, the CDR3 is TGTGCCAGCAGCCTCCATGGGCACTCTGGAAACACCATATATTTT.

This rearrangement joins TRBV6-5 to TRBJ2-7, with 9 bases that match TRBD1. Germline V lookup: CDR1 MNHEY, CDR2 SVGAGI. The CDR3 sequence is 15 residues long. The trim removed 8 bases at V and 9 bases at J, leaving 17 bases unmatched. CDR3 sequence (DNA): TGTGCCAGCGTTGGGACCGGGACAGGGTTTCCCCGGCAGTACTTC. This encodes CASVGTGTGFPRQYF.

This clone appeared a few times. The chain employs TRBV25-1 and TRBJ2-2; the D is unclear. CDR3 length: 12 amino acids. V was pared by 6 bases and J by 6 bases, with 8 bases between. Per the germline V gene, CDR1 is MGHDK and CDR2 is SYGVNS. The CDR3 reads CASSREAGELFF. CDR3 sequence (DNA): TGTGCCAGCAGCAGAGAGGCCGGGGAGCTGTTTTTT.